This T cell receptor (beta chain) was retrieved from a study of CD8+CD57+ T cells in acquired aplastic anemia. Genomic DNA was employed as the template in profiling TCR beta VDJ and CDR3. TCRdb itself ran the reads through MiXCR, one entry per CDR3 protein. The sample records 150,000 to 160,000 distinct CDR3 sequences, about 48% being singletons. Trimming left V 1 base short and J 1 base short, with 13 bases between. Germline values: CDR1 PRHDT, CDR2 FYEKMQ (reference sequence). This CDR3 has 16 amino acids. Before being chosen for sequencing, patients had shown CD8+CD57+ cell expansion by flow cytometry.

The chain couples TRBV13 to TRBJ2-5; no clear D. This TCR was sampled from a human donor with aplastic anemia. The source material was sorted CD4+, CD8+, or CD8+CD57+ T cells (not recorded which) from PBMCs. CDR3 in DNA: TGTGCCAGCAGCTTAGTCGGAACCGATCCCCAAGAGACCCAGTACTTC. Protein sequence: CASSLVGTDPQETQYF. The full variable domain, its missing parts supplied by reference TRBV13 and TRBJ2-5, is AAGVIQSPRHLIKEKRETATLKCYPIPRHDTVYWYQQGPGQDPQFLISFYEKMQSDKGSIPDRFSAQQFSDYHSELNMSSLELGDSALYFCASSLVGTDPQETQYFGPGTRLLVL.